These T cell receptor beta chains were read from a single sample in a study of blood T cells in healthy people across ages. A single record per CDR3 protein comes from TCRdb applying MiXCR to the 5' RACE reads. Here the sample spans 650,000 to 1,000,000 distinct CDR3 sequences, roughly 46% being singletons. Sequencing was done on a sample of blood. The receptors here all came from a man older than 75 in good health. CDR3s include the opening cysteine and the closing phenylalanine or tryptophan. A D gene is named only where the DNA matches it firmly. Size is stated for part of the rows, as once, few or many counts, or as a class when the clone is expanded.

D gene: TRBD2; V gene: TRBV12-3/TRBV12-4; J gene: TRBJ2-5; clone size: few; CDR3 DNA: TGTGCCAGCAGTTCAGAATTAGCGGGAGGGCCGGTGACCCAGTACTTC; CDR3 protein: CASSSELAGGPVTQYF
D gene: NA; V gene: TRBV11-2; J gene: TRBJ2-1; clone size: NA; CDR3 DNA: TGTGCCAGCAGCTTAAATCTCTTGAATGAGCAGTTCTTC; CDR3 protein: CASSLNLLNEQFF
D gene: NA; V gene: TRBV7-2; J gene: TRBJ2-7; clone size: NA; CDR3 DNA: TGTGCCAGCAGCTTCTTACTGGGCTACGAGCAGTACTTC; CDR3 protein: CASSFLLGYEQYF
D gene: NA; V gene: TRBV7-6; J gene: TRBJ2-5; clone size: once; CDR3 DNA: TGTGCCAGCAGCTTTTCGGGACTCTTGCAAGAGACCCAGTACTTC; CDR3 protein: CASSFSGLLQETQYF
D gene: NA; V gene: TRBV24-1; J gene: TRBJ2-7; clone size: NA; CDR3 DNA: TGTGCCACCAGTGACTCCTCCTACGAGCAGTACTTC; CDR3 protein: CATSDSSYEQYF
D gene: NA; V gene: TRBV18; J gene: TRBJ1-3; clone size: NA; CDR3 DNA: TGTGCCAGCTCACCACGATTTAGCTTCGGCTCTGGAAACACCATATATTTT; CDR3 protein: CASSPRFSFGSGNTIYF
D gene: NA; V gene: TRBV21-1; J gene: TRBJ2-1; clone size: once; CDR3 DNA: TGTGCCAGCAGCAAAGCCACGAGTCCCCGGGTTCTGCAGTTCTTC; CDR3 protein: CASSKATSPRVLQFF
D gene: TRBD2; V gene: TRBV12-3/TRBV12-4; J gene: TRBJ2-5; clone size: few; CDR3 DNA: TGTGCCAGCCAAACTAGCGGGAGTGGAGGAGAGACCCAGTACTTC; CDR3 protein: CASQTSGSGGETQYF
D gene: TRBD1; V gene: TRBV5-1; J gene: TRBJ2-1; clone size: NA; CDR3 DNA: TGCGCCAGCAGCTTGGTCCCGGGACAGGGGGCAGATGGGCAGTTCTTC; CDR3 protein: CASSLVPGQGADGQFF
D gene: TRBD1; V gene: TRBV30; J gene: TRBJ2-5; clone size: NA; CDR3 DNA: TGTGCCTGGAAGTCAGCAGGGGGAAAGACCCAGTACTTC; CDR3 protein: CAWKSAGGKTQYF
D gene: NA; V gene: TRBV3-1; J gene: TRBJ2-3; clone size: few; CDR3 DNA: TGTGCCAGCAGCCAGGGGGACTGGCGAGGTACGCAGTATTTT; CDR3 protein: CASSQGDWRGTQYF
D gene: NA; V gene: TRBV2; J gene: TRBJ2-7; clone size: NA; CDR3 DNA: TGTGCCAGCAGTGGGCAGGAGCAGTACTTC; CDR3 protein: CASSGQEQYF
D gene: TRBD2; V gene: TRBV7-9; J gene: TRBJ2-1; clone size: NA; CDR3 DNA: TGTGCCAGCAGCTCTAGCGGGGGGGCCAAGAATGAGCAGTTCTTC; CDR3 protein: CASSSSGGAKNEQFF
D gene: TRBD2; V gene: TRBV5-1; J gene: TRBJ2-3; clone size: few; CDR3 DNA: TGCGCCAGCAGCCTAATAACTAGCGGGAGTTCAGATACGCAGTATTTT; CDR3 protein: CASSLITSGSSDTQYF
D gene: TRBD1; V gene: TRBV14; J gene: TRBJ2-5; clone size: few; CDR3 DNA: TGTGCCAGCAGCGCCAACCAGGACAGGCAAGAGACCCAGTACTTC; CDR3 protein: CASSANQDRQETQYF
D gene: TRBD2; V gene: TRBV30; J gene: TRBJ2-7; clone size: NA; CDR3 DNA: TGTGCCTGGAGTGTCGCGGGAGGGAGAACCTACGAGCAGTACTTC; CDR3 protein: CAWSVAGGRTYEQYF
D gene: TRBD2; V gene: TRBV7-2; J gene: TRBJ2-4; clone size: NA; CDR3 DNA: TGTGCCAGCAGTCCCCGACGCGGGAGAAACATTCAGTACTTC; CDR3 protein: CASSPRRGRNIQYF
D gene: TRBD2; V gene: TRBV12-3/TRBV12-4; J gene: TRBJ2-7; clone size: NA; CDR3 DNA: TGTGCCAGCAGCCCATCCGGGGGGGTATCGTACGAGCAGTACTTC; CDR3 protein: CASSPSGGVSYEQYF
D gene: NA; V gene: TRBV24-1; J gene: TRBJ2-3; clone size: NA; CDR3 DNA: TGTGCCACCAGTGATCCAACCTACATCACAGATACGCAGTATTTT; CDR3 protein: CATSDPTYITDTQYF
D gene: TRBD2; V gene: TRBV24-1; J gene: TRBJ2-3; clone size: NA; CDR3 DNA: TGTGCCACCAGTGATCCTAGCGGGGGCACAGATACGCAGTATTTT; CDR3 protein: CATSDPSGGTDTQYF
D gene: TRBD1; V gene: TRBV20-1; J gene: TRBJ1-6; clone size: NA; CDR3 DNA: TGCAGTGCGGAAACAGGGGTGATGAGTTCACCCCTCCACTTT; CDR3 protein: CSAETGVMSSPLHF
D gene: NA; V gene: TRBV10-3; J gene: TRBJ1-5; clone size: NA; CDR3 DNA: TGTGCCATCAGTGAGTCTACGGGCAGGGAAGGGGAGCCCCAGCATTTT; CDR3 protein: CAISESTGREGEPQHF
D gene: NA; V gene: TRBV7-2; J gene: TRBJ1-1; clone size: NA; CDR3 DNA: TGTGCCAGCAGCTTAGCGGGGGCTAGGGGCACTGAAGCTTTCTTT; CDR3 protein: CASSLAGARGTEAFF
D gene: NA; V gene: TRBV4-2; J gene: TRBJ2-5; clone size: NA; CDR3 DNA: TGTGCCAGCAGCCAGGCACAGAACCTCCAAGAGACCCAGTACTTC; CDR3 protein: CASSQAQNLQETQYF
D gene: TRBD2; V gene: TRBV2; J gene: TRBJ2-1; clone size: NA; CDR3 DNA: TGTGCCAGCACCTTGGCCAGCGGGAGGAAGGACAATGAGCAGTTCTTC; CDR3 protein: CASTLASGRKDNEQFF
D gene: TRBD2; V gene: TRBV20-1; J gene: TRBJ2-3; clone size: NA; CDR3 DNA: TGCAGTGCTCCTCGTCCCCGACTAGCGGAGCACACAGATACGCAGTATTTT; CDR3 protein: CSAPRPRLAEHTDTQYF
D gene: TRBD1; V gene: TRBV5-6; J gene: TRBJ2-5; clone size: NA; CDR3 DNA: TGTGCCAGCAGCAGGGGGCGCGAGCTGTACTTC; CDR3 protein: CASSRGRELYF
D gene: TRBD2; V gene: TRBV28; J gene: TRBJ2-5; clone size: NA; CDR3 DNA: TGTGCCAGCTCCCTACCTGGGGGGGAGGAGTGGGAGACCCAGTACTTC; CDR3 protein: CASSLPGGEEWETQYF
D gene: TRBD2; V gene: TRBV5-1; J gene: TRBJ2-7; clone size: NA; CDR3 DNA: TGCGCCAGCAGCTTGCTAGCGGGAGGAGGGACCCACGAGCAGTACTTC; CDR3 protein: CASSLLAGGGTHEQYF
D gene: NA; V gene: TRBV7-2; J gene: TRBJ2-1; clone size: NA; CDR3 DNA: TGTGCCAGCAGCCTCGGACCCCCCTCTGTCGATGAGCAGTTCTTC; CDR3 protein: CASSLGPPSVDEQFF
D gene: NA; V gene: TRBV7-2; J gene: TRBJ2-6; clone size: NA; CDR3 DNA: TGTGCCAGCAGCTTATCGGGGATCTCTGGGGCCAACGTCCTGACTTTC; CDR3 protein: CASSLSGISGANVLTF
D gene: NA; V gene: TRBV6-5; J gene: TRBJ2-7; clone size: few; CDR3 DNA: TGTGCCAGCTTGGACTCGATCTCCTACGAGCAGTACTTC; CDR3 protein: CASLDSISYEQYF
D gene: NA; V gene: TRBV28; J gene: TRBJ1-4; clone size: NA; CDR3 DNA: TGTGCCAGCAGTTTGCCGGACAAGCTAGAAAAACTGTTTTTT; CDR3 protein: CASSLPDKLEKLFF
D gene: NA; V gene: TRBV6-1; J gene: TRBJ2-7; clone size: NA; CDR3 DNA: TGTGCCAGCAGTCCGTATCAGGGAAGCTCCTACAATGAGCAGTACTTC; CDR3 protein: CASSPYQGSSYNEQYF
D gene: NA; V gene: TRBV7-9; J gene: TRBJ2-1; clone size: few; CDR3 DNA: TGTGCCAGCTGTAGAGCTGCCTACAATGAGCAGTTCTTC; CDR3 protein: CASCRAAYNEQFF
D gene: NA; V gene: TRBV18; J gene: TRBJ1-1; clone size: NA; CDR3 DNA: TGTGCCAGCTCGCCTCAGGGTATGAACACTGAAGCTTTCTTT; CDR3 protein: CASSPQGMNTEAFF
D gene: TRBD2; V gene: TRBV7-9; J gene: TRBJ2-3; clone size: NA; CDR3 DNA: TGTGCCAGCAGCCCAGCCCTGGCGGGAGCAGATACGCAGTATTTT; CDR3 protein: CASSPALAGADTQYF
D gene: TRBD2; V gene: TRBV29-1; J gene: TRBJ2-3; clone size: NA; CDR3 DNA: TGCAGCGCCCGGGGACTAGCGGGGGAGGATACGCAGTATTTT; CDR3 protein: CSARGLAGEDTQYF
D gene: NA; V gene: TRBV20-1; J gene: TRBJ1-5; clone size: NA; CDR3 DNA: TGCAGTGCTAGGAAGGGTTCTGGTCAGCCCCAGCATTTT; CDR3 protein: CSARKGSGQPQHF
D gene: NA; V gene: TRBV30; J gene: TRBJ2-2; clone size: NA; CDR3 DNA: TGTGCCTGGAGTGGCACCTCGAACACCGGGGAGCTGTTTTTT; CDR3 protein: CAWSGTSNTGELFF
D gene: NA; V gene: TRBV20-1; J gene: TRBJ1-6; clone size: NA; CDR3 DNA: TGCAGTGCTAGGGGGAAGGTTAATTCACCCCTCCACTTT; CDR3 protein: CSARGKVNSPLHF
D gene: NA; V gene: TRBV29-1; J gene: TRBJ2-7; clone size: few; CDR3 DNA: TGCAGCGTTGGGGGCTGGGGGGCCTACGAGCAGTACTTC; CDR3 protein: CSVGGWGAYEQYF
D gene: NA; V gene: TRBV29-1; J gene: TRBJ2-5; clone size: few; CDR3 DNA: TGCAGCGCCCTTCCGGGGGAAGAGACCCAGTACTTC; CDR3 protein: CSALPGEETQYF
D gene: NA; V gene: TRBV6-5; J gene: TRBJ1-1; clone size: NA; CDR3 DNA: TGTGCCAGCTTAGGGCCTCACCCCCAGAACACTGAAGCTTTCTTT; CDR3 protein: CASLGPHPQNTEAFF
D gene: TRBD1; V gene: TRBV20-1; J gene: TRBJ2-5; clone size: few; CDR3 DNA: TGCAGTGCTAGTTGGACGGGACAGGGGGAAGAGACCCAGTACTTC; CDR3 protein: CSASWTGQGEETQYF
D gene: TRBD1; V gene: TRBV27; J gene: TRBJ1-2; clone size: few; CDR3 DNA: TGTGCCAGCACCCGCCAGACAGGGGGCGATCATGGCTACACCTTC; CDR3 protein: CASTRQTGGDHGYTF
D gene: TRBD2; V gene: TRBV20-1; J gene: TRBJ2-7; clone size: NA; CDR3 DNA: TGCAGTGCTAGAGCCATTGCGACAGGCGGACTAGCGGGAGGGCCGAACGAGCAGTACTTC; CDR3 protein: CSARAIATGGLAGGPNEQYF
D gene: TRBD2; V gene: TRBV20-1; J gene: TRBJ2-7; clone size: NA; CDR3 DNA: TGCAGTGCTAGAGACTGGACTAGCGGCGCCTACGAGCAGTACTTC; CDR3 protein: CSARDWTSGAYEQYF
D gene: NA; V gene: TRBV11-3; J gene: TRBJ1-6; clone size: few; CDR3 DNA: TGTGCCAGCAGCGTCGAGGGGACACCCCTCCACTTT; CDR3 protein: CASSVEGTPLHF